A single T cell receptor (beta chain) is shown here with its context. Each exposed participant met a COVID-19 case in the 2 weeks preceding study entry. This sample is part of a study of blood T cell repertoires in COVID-19. Repertoires were generated with immunoSEQ multiplex PCR, while TCRdb's copy carries only in-frame clones and drops some. The sample contains over 350,000 clones, roughly nine tenths of which appear only once. This CDR3 is 13 amino acids long. Trimming removed 0 bases from V and 8 bases from J; junction bases left unmatched: 5. Germline-derived CDR1 and CDR2 are SQVTM and ANQGSEA. The rearrangement links TRBV29-1 to TRBJ1-2; 8 bases agree with TRBD1. The material sequenced was PBMCs or T cells enriched from blood (not recorded which). This sequence originates from a woman aged 35 to 49 who had been exposed to COVID-19. CDR3 in DNA: TGCAGCGTTGAAGATACCAGGGGGCAAGGCTACACCTTC. Translating gives CSVEDTRGQGYTF. Full variable domain (remainder filled in from reference TRBV29-1 and TRBJ1-2): SAVISQKPSRDICQRGTSLTIQCQVDSQVTMMFWYRQQPGQSLTLIATANQGSEATYESGFVIDKFPISRPNLTFSTLTVSNMSPEDSSIYLCSVEDTRGQGYTFGSGTRLTVV.